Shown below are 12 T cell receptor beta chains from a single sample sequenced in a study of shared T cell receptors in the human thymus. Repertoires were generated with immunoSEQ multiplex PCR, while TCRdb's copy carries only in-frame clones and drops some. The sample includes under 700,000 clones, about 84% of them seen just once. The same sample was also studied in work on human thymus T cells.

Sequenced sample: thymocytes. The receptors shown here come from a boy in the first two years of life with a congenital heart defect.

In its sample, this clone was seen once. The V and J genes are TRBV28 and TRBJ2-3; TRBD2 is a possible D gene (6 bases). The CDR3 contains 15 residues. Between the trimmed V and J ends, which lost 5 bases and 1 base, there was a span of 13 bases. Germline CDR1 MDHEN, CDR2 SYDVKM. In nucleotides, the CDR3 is TGTGCCAGCAGTCCCCCCTCGGGGGGCACAGATACGCAGTATTTT. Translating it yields CASSPPSGGTDTQYF.

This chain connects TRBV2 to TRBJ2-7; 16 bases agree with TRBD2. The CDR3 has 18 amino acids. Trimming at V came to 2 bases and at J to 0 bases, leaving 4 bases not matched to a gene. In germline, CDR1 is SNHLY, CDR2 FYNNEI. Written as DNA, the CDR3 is TGTGCCAGCAGTGAAAGGGGACTAGCGGGAGGGGGCTCCTACGAGCAGTACTTC. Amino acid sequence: CASSERGLAGGGSYEQYF.

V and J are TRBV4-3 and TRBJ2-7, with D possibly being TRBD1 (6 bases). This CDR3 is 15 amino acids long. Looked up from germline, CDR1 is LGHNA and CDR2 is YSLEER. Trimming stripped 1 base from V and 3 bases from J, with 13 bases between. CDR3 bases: TGCGCCAGCAGCCAAGGGCAGGGGCAGGACTACGAGCAGTACTTC. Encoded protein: CASSQGQGQDYEQYF.

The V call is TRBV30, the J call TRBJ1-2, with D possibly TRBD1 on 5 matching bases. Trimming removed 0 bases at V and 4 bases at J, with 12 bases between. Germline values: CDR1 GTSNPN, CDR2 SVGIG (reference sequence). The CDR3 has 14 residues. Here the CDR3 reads CAWSVGALVYGYTF. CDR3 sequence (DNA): TGTGCCTGGAGTGTAGGGGCGTTGGTCTATGGCTACACCTTC.

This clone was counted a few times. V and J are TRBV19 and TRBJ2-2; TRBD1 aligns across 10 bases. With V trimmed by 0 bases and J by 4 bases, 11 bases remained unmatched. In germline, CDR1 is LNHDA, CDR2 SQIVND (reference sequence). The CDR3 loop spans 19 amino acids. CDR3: CASSIERDGGQGGTGELFF. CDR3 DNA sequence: TGTGCCAGTAGTATAGAAAGGGACGGTGGACAGGGGGGCACCGGGGAGCTGTTTTTT.

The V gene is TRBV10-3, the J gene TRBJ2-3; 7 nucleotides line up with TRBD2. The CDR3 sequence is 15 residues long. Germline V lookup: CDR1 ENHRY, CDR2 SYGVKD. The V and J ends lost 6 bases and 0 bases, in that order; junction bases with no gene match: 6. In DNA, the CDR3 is TGTGCCATCAGCCGGGGAGGGACTAGCACAGATACGCAGTATTTT. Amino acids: CAISRGGTSTDTQYF.

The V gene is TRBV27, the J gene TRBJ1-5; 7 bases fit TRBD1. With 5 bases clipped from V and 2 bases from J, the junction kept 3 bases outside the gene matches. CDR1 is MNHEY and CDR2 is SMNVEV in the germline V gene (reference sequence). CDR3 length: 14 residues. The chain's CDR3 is CASSQDRGNQPQHF. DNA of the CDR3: TGTGCCAGCAGTCAAGACAGGGGCAATCAGCCCCAGCATTTT.

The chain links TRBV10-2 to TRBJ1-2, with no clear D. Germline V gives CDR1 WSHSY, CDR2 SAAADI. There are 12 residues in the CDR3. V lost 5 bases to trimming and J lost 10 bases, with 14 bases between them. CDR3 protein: CASSIRGRSYTF. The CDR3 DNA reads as TGCGCCAGCAGTATTCGGGGTCGTTCCTACACCTTC.

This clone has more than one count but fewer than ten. CDR3 region: CASSLLFGANVLTF. The CDR3 bases are TGCGCCAGCAGCTTGTTATTCGGGGCCAACGTCCTGACTTTC. V usage is TRBV5-1 and J usage is TRBJ2-6, with D unclear. Germline lookup yields CDR1 SGHRS and CDR2 YFSETQ. This CDR3 comprises 14 residues. Trimming removed 1 base at V and 4 bases at J, with 6 bases between.

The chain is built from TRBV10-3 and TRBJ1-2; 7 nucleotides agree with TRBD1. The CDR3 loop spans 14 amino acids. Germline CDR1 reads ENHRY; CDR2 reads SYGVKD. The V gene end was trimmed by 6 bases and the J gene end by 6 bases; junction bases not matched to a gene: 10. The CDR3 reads CAISGDSLWNGYTF. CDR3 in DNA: TGTGCCATCAGCGGGGACAGCCTATGGAATGGCTACACCTTC.

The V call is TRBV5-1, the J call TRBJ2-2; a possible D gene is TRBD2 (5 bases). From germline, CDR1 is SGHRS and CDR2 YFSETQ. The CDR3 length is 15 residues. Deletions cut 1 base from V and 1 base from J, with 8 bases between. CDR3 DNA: TGCGCCAGCAGCTTGCTCCGGGGGAACACCGGGGAGCTGTTTTTT. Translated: CASSLLRGNTGELFF.

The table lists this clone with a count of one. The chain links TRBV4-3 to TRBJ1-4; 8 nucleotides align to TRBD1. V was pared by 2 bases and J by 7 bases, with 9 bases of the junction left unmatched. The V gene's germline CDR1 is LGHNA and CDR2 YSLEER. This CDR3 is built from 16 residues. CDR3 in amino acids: CASSQMSGTGIEKLFF. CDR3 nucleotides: TGCGCCAGCAGCCAAATGAGCGGGACAGGAATTGAAAAACTGTTTTTT.